These T cell receptor beta chains were read from a single sample in a study of T cells in Graves' hyperthyroidism and ophthalmopathy. TCRdb called the multiplex PCR reads again in MiXCR, with one record for every CDR3 protein. The profile shows about 350,000 distinct CDR3 sequences, about a sixth of them singletons. Specimen: blood. These receptors originate from a woman in her thirties or forties with Graves' ophthalmopathy. Both conserved end residues are part of each CDR3. A D gene is named only where the DNA matches it firmly. Some rows mark clone size as missing; the rest say once, few, many or name a class of expanded clone.

d_call: TRBD2
clone_size: .
v_call: TRBV28
j_call: TRBJ2-7
cdr3_aa: CASEETSGRLYEQYF

d_call: .
clone_size: .
v_call: TRBV28
j_call: TRBJ1-2
cdr3_aa: CAIYGGTGGYTF

d_call: .
clone_size: many
v_call: TRBV18
j_call: TRBJ1-1
cdr3_aa: CASSPTPSGGAFF

d_call: .
clone_size: many
v_call: TRBV12-3/TRBV12-4
j_call: TRBJ1-2
cdr3_aa: CASSLPAGSYGYTF

d_call: TRBD1
clone_size: many
v_call: TRBV5-4
j_call: TRBJ2-7
cdr3_aa: CASSPWTGKASFEQYF

d_call: .
clone_size: .
v_call: TRBV2
j_call: TRBJ2-7
cdr3_aa: CASSERELYEQYF

d_call: TRBD2
clone_size: .
v_call: TRBV7-3
j_call: TRBJ2-2
cdr3_aa: CASSLKASGSPSRTGELFF

d_call: .
clone_size: once
v_call: TRBV2
j_call: TRBJ1-1
cdr3_aa: CAVWGGMRAFF

d_call: TRBD2
clone_size: .
v_call: TRBV15
j_call: TRBJ2-7
cdr3_aa: CATRGWRGSSYEQYF

d_call: .
clone_size: many
v_call: TRBV6-2/TRBV6-3
j_call: TRBJ1-2
cdr3_aa: CASRTGNYGYTF

d_call: .
clone_size: .
v_call: TRBV6-5
j_call: TRBJ2-7
cdr3_aa: CAGSYPKGSSYEQYF

d_call: .
clone_size: many
v_call: TRBV18
j_call: TRBJ1-2
cdr3_aa: CASSPGGRTNYGYTF

d_call: .
clone_size: .
v_call: TRBV6-1
j_call: TRBJ1-1
cdr3_aa: CASRVGKHTEAFF

d_call: TRBD1
clone_size: few
v_call: TRBV5-6
j_call: TRBJ2-7
cdr3_aa: CASSSRQGQYEQYF

d_call: .
clone_size: .
v_call: TRBV30
j_call: TRBJ1-2
cdr3_aa: CAWFYGRGRGTYGYTF

d_call: .
clone_size: many
v_call: TRBV10-3
j_call: TRBJ2-7
cdr3_aa: CAISGVPGANGPYEQYF

d_call: .
clone_size: few
v_call: TRBV6-1
j_call: TRBJ1-5
cdr3_aa: CASMGRKTDSNQPQHF

d_call: TRBD1
clone_size: .
v_call: TRBV28
j_call: TRBJ2-7
cdr3_aa: CASSKSRGRTDEQYF

d_call: .
clone_size: .
v_call: TRBV30
j_call: TRBJ1-4
cdr3_aa: CAWSYRRSEKLFF

d_call: .
clone_size: few
v_call: TRBV6-5
j_call: TRBJ2-5
cdr3_aa: CASSFDRGKTQYF

d_call: .
clone_size: .
v_call: TRBV20-1
j_call: TRBJ2-7
cdr3_aa: CSARGGSGQMNYEQYF

d_call: .
clone_size: many
v_call: TRBV12-3/TRBV12-4
j_call: TRBJ2-2
cdr3_aa: CASSLLALAAGELFF

d_call: .
clone_size: many
v_call: TRBV4-1
j_call: TRBJ1-1
cdr3_aa: CASSQGGTRGTEAFF

d_call: TRBD2
clone_size: many
v_call: TRBV11-2
j_call: TRBJ2-5
cdr3_aa: CASSHSGGLGTQYF